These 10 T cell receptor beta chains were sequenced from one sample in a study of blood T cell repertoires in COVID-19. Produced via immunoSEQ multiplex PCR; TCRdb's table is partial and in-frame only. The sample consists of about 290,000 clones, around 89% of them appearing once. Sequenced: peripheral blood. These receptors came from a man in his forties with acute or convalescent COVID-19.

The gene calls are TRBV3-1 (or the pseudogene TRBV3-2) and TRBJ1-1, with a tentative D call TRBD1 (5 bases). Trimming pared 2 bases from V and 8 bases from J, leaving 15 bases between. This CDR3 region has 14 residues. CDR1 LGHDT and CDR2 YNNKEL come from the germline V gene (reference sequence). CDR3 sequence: CASSQYLSGGEAFF. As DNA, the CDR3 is TGTGCCAGCAGCCAATACCTATCGGGGGGAGAAGCTTTCTTT.

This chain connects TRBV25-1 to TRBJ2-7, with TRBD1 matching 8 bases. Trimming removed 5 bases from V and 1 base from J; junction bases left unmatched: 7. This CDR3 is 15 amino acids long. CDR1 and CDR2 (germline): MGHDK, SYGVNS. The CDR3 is CASSPPGGLSYEQYF. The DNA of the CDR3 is TGTGCCAGCAGTCCACCAGGGGGCCTATCCTACGAGCAGTACTTC.

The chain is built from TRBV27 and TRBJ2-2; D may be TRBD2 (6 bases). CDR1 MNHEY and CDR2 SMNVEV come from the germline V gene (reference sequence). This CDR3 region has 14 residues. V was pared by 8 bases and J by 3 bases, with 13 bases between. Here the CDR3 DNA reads TGTGCCAGCCTCCCAAGGGAGGACACCGGGGAGCTGTTTTTT. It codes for CASLPREDTGELFF.

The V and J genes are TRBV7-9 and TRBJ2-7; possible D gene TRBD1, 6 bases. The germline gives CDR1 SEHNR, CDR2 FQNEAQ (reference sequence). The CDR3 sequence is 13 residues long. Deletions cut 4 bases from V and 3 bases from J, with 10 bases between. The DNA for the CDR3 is TGTGCCAGCAGCTACGGACAGTTCTACGAGCAGTACTTC. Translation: CASSYGQFYEQYF. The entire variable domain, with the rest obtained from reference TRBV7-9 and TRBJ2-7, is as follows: DTGVSQNPRHKITKRGQNVTFRCDPISEHNRLYWYRQTLGQGPEFLTYFQNEAQLEKSRLLSDRFSAERPKGSFSTLEIQRTEQGDSAMYLCASSYGQFYEQYFGPGTRLTVT.

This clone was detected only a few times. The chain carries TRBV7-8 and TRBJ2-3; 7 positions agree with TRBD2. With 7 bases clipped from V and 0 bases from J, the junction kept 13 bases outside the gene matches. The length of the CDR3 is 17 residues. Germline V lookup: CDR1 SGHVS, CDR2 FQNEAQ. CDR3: CASILGRDYLSTDTQYF. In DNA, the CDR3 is TGTGCCAGCATATTAGGAAGGGACTACCTTAGCACAGATACGCAGTATTTT.

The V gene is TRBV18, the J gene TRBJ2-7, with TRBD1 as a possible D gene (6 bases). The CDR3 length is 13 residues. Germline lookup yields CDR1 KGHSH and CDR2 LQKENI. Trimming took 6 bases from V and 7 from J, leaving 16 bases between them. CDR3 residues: CASSSDSTGEQYF. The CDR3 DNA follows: TGTGCCAGCTCGTCGGACAGTACGGGGGAGCAGTACTTC.

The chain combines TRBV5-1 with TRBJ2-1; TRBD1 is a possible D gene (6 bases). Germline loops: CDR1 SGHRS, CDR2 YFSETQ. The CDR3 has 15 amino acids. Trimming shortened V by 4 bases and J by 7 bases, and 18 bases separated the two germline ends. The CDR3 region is CASSTQGNRWNEQFF. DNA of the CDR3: TGCGCCAGCAGCACTCAGGGGAATCGGTGGAATGAGCAGTTCTTC.

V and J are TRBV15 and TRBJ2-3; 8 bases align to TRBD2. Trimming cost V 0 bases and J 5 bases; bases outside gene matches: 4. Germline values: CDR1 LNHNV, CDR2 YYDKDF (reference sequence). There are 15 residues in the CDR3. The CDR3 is CATSRDISGGDTQYF. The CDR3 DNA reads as TGTGCCACCAGCAGAGATATCAGCGGGGGAGATACGCAGTATTTT. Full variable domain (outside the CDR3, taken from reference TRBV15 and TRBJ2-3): DAMVIQNPRYQVTQFGKPVTLSCSQTLNHNVMYWYQQKSSQAPKLLFHYYDKDFNNEADTPDNFQSRRPNTSFCFLDIRSPGLGDTAMYLCATSRDISGGDTQYFGPGTRLTVL.

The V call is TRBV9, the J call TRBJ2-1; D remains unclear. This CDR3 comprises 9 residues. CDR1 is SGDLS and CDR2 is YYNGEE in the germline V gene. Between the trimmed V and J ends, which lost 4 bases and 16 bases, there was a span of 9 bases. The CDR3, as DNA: TGTGCCAGCAGCAATTCACAATTCTTC. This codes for CASSNSQFF.

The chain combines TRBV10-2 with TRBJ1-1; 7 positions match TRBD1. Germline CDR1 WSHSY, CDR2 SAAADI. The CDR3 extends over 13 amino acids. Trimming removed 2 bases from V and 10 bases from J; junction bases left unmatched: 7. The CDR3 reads CASSESRGLVAFF. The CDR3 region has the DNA TGCGCCAGCAGTGAGAGTAGGGGGCTGGTAGCTTTCTTT.